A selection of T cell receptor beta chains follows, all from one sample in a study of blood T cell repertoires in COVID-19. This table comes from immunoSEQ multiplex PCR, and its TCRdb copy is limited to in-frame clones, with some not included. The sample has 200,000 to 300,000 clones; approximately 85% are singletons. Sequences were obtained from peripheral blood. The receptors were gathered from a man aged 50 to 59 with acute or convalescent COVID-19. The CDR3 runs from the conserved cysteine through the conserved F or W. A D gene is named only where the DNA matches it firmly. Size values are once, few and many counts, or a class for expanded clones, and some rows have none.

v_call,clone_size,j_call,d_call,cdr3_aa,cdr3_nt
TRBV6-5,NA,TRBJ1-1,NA,CASSYSSPPSTEAFF,TGTGCCAGCAGTTACTCGAGCCCTCCGTCCACTGAAGCTTTCTTT
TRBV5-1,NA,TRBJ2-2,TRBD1,CASSLGNTGVGELFF,TGCGCCAGCAGCTTGGGGAACACAGGGGTCGGGGAGCTGTTTTTT
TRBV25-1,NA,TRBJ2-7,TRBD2,CASRGMGGTYEQYF,TGTGCCAGCAGGGGAATGGGGGGGACCTACGAGCAGTACTTC
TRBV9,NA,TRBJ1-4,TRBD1,CASSSGTGKVEKLFF,TGTGCCAGCAGCTCAGGGACAGGGAAGGTTGAAAAACTGTTTTTT
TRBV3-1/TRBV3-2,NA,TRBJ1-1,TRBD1,CASSQRDRGMNTEAFF,TGTGCCAGCAGCCAAAGGGACAGGGGAATGAACACTGAAGCTTTCTTT
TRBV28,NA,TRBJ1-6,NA,CASRNYRDSPLHF,TGTGCCAGCAGGAACTACAGGGATTCACCCCTCCACTTT
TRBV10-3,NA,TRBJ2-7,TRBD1,CAISGTGTGTHEQYF,TGTGCCATCAGCGGTACCGGGACAGGGACCCACGAGCAGTACTTC
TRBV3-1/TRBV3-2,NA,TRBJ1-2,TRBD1,CASSPQQGYYGYTF,TGTGCCAGCAGCCCACAACAGGGGTACTATGGCTACACCTTC
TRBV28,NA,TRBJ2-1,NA,CASRLGLGSYNEQFF,TGTGCCAGCAGACTGGGACTTGGCTCCTACAATGAGCAGTTCTTC
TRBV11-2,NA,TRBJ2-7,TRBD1,CASRPGTGPVYEQYF,TGTGCCAGCAGGCCCGGGACAGGACCCGTCTACGAGCAGTACTTC
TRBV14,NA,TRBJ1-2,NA,CASSQGTGPRGYTF,TGTGCCAGCAGCCAAGGTACAGGGCCGCGGGGCTACACCTTC
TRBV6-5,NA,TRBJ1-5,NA,CASRGPGNQPQHF,TGTGCCAGCAGAGGTCCAGGGAATCAGCCCCAGCATTTT
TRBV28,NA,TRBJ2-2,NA,CASTPPYAGTGELFF,TGTGCCAGCACCCCTCCTTACGCGGGCACCGGGGAGCTGTTTTTT
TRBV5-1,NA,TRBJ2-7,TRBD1,CASSLQGPYEQYF,TGCGCCAGCAGCTTACAGGGGCCCTACGAGCAGTACTTC
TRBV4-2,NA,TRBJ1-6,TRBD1,CASRPTGTENSPLHF,TGTGCCAGCAGACCCACCGGGACAGAGAATTCACCCCTCCACTTT
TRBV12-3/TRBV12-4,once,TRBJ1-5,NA,CASSQGDQPQHF,TGTGCCAGCAGCCAGGGTGATCAGCCCCAGCATTTT
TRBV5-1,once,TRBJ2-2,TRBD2,CASSSWSVSGGPKKYTGELFF,TGCGCCAGCAGCTCCTGGTCTGTTAGCGGGGGGCCGAAAAAGTACACCGGGGAGCTGTTTTTT
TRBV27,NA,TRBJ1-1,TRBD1,CASSGTGENTEAFF,TGTGCCAGCAGTGGGACAGGAGAGAACACTGAAGCTTTCTTT
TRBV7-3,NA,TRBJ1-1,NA,CASSLGLQGEAFF,TGTGCCAGCAGCTTAGGGTTACAGGGCGAAGCTTTCTTT
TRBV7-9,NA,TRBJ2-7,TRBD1,CASSLGQGASEQYF,TGTGCCAGCAGCCTCGGACAGGGGGCAAGCGAGCAGTACTTC
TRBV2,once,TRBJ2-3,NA,CASAADSSDTQYF,TGTGCCAGCGCGGCGGACAGTTCAGATACGCAGTATTTT
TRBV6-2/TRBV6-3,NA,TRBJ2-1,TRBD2,CASSGLAGGYNEQFF,TGTGCCAGCAGCGGACTAGCGGGGGGCTACAATGAGCAGTTCTTC
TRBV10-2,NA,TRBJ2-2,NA,CASSESISGELFF,TGCGCCAGCAGTGAGTCAATCTCCGGGGAGCTGTTTTTT
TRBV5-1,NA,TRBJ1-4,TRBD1,CASSKTPGQNNEKLFF,TGCGCCAGCAGTAAAACTCCGGGACAGAATAATGAAAAACTGTTTTTT
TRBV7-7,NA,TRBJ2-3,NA,CASSLSGRLSTDTQYF,TGTGCTAGCAGCTTAAGCGGCAGACTTAGCACAGATACGCAGTATTTT
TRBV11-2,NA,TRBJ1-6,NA,CASSENPGTREPLHF,TGTGCCAGCAGCGAAAATCCGGGAACCAGAGAACCCCTCCACTTT
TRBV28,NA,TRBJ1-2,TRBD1,CASRSGDRDYGYTF,TGTGCCAGCAGGTCCGGGGACAGGGACTATGGCTACACCTTC
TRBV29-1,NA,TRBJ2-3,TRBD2,CSVVTSGDTQYF,TGCAGCGTTGTCACTAGCGGAGATACGCAGTATTTT
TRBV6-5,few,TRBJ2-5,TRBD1,CASSYSDRVVGETQYF,TGTGCCAGCAGTTACTCCGACAGGGTGGTGGGAGAGACCCAGTACTTC
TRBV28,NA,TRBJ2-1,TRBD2,CASSFSGSVYNEQFF,TGTGCCAGCAGTTTTAGCGGGAGTGTCTACAATGAGCAGTTCTTC
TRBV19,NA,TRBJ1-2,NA,CASSPRRGSGYTF,TGTGCCAGTAGTCCCCGCAGGGGAAGTGGCTACACCTTC
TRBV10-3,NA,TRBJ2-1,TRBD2,CAIRGGAGGTNEQFF,TGTGCCATCAGAGGGGGAGCGGGGGGGACTAATGAGCAGTTCTTC
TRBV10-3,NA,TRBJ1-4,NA,CAISERATNEKLFF,TGTGCCATCAGTGAGCGGGCAACTAATGAAAAACTGTTTTTT
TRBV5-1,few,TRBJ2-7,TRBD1,CASSPLETGAYEQYF,TGCGCCAGCAGCCCCCTTGAGACAGGGGCCTACGAGCAGTACTTC
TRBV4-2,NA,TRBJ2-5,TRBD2,CASSQSSGGLETQYF,TGTGCCAGCAGCCAATCTAGCGGGGGATTAGAGACCCAGTACTTC
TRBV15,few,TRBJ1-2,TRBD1,CATSRTGIANYGYTF,TGTGCCACCAGCAGGACAGGGATAGCTAACTATGGCTACACCTTC
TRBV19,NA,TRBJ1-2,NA,CASSSAGASYGYTF,TGTGCCAGTAGCTCGGCAGGGGCGAGCTATGGCTACACCTTC
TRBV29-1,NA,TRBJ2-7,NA,CSGLGGSYEQYF,TGCAGCGGACTGGGGGGTTCCTACGAGCAGTACTTC
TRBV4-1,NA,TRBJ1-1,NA,CASSLEGPGNTEAFF,TGCGCCAGCAGCCTAGAGGGGCCGGGGAACACTGAAGCTTTCTTT
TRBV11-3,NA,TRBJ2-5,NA,CASSFAASETQYF,TGTGCCAGCAGCTTCGCTGCGAGCGAGACCCAGTACTTC
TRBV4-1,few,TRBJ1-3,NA,CASSQERPGPGNTIYF,TGCGCCAGCAGCCAAGAGAGGCCAGGGCCTGGAAACACCATATATTTT
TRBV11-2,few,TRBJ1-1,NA,CASSLSQLNTEAFF,TGTGCCAGCAGCTTAAGCCAATTGAACACTGAAGCTTTCTTT
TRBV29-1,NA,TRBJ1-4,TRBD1,CSVGQGTTNEKLFF,TGCAGCGTTGGACAGGGCACAACTAATGAAAAACTGTTTTTT
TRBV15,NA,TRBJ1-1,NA,CATSRDRSRGTEAFF,TGTGCCACCAGCAGAGACCGCTCTCGGGGCACTGAAGCTTTCTTT
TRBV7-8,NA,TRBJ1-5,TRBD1,CASSLARDRVYQPQHF,TGTGCCAGCAGCTTAGCTCGGGACAGGGTGTATCAGCCCCAGCATTTT
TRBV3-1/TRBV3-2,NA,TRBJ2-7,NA,CASSQVGSGEQYF,TGTGCCAGCAGCCAAGTTGGGAGCGGCGAGCAGTACTTC
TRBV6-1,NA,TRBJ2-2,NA,CASSDSGVTGELFF,TGTGCCAGCAGTGATAGCGGAGTCACCGGGGAGCTGTTTTTT
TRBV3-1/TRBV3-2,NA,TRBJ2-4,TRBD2,CASRSISGTKNIQYF,TGTGCCAGCCGTAGTATTAGCGGGACCAAAAACATTCAGTACTTC
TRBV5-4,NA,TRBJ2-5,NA,CASSSLPETQYF,TGTGCCAGCAGCTCCCTACCCGAGACCCAGTACTTC
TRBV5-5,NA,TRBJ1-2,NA,CASSFWGTVSSGYTF,TGTGCCAGCAGCTTTTGGGGGACTGTTTCAAGTGGCTACACCTTC
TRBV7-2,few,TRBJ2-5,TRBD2,CASSLGPLDSGGPQETQYF,TGTGCCAGCAGCTTAGGTCCCCTGGATAGCGGGGGACCTCAAGAGACCCAGTACTTC
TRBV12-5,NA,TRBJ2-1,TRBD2,CASGSGLAGRDEQFF,TGTGCTAGTGGTTCGGGACTAGCGGGGCGCGATGAGCAGTTCTTC
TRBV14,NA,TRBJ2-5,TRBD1,CASSRDRVRQETQYF,TGTGCCAGCAGCCGCGACAGGGTCCGTCAAGAGACCCAGTACTTC
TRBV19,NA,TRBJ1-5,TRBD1,CASTGTGGNQPQHF,TGTGCCAGTACCGGGACAGGGGGCAATCAGCCCCAGCATTTT
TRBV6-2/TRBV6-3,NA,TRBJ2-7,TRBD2,CASSPGRVVRFEQYF,TGTGCCAGCAGCCCCGGGAGGGTAGTTCGTTTCGAGCAGTACTTC